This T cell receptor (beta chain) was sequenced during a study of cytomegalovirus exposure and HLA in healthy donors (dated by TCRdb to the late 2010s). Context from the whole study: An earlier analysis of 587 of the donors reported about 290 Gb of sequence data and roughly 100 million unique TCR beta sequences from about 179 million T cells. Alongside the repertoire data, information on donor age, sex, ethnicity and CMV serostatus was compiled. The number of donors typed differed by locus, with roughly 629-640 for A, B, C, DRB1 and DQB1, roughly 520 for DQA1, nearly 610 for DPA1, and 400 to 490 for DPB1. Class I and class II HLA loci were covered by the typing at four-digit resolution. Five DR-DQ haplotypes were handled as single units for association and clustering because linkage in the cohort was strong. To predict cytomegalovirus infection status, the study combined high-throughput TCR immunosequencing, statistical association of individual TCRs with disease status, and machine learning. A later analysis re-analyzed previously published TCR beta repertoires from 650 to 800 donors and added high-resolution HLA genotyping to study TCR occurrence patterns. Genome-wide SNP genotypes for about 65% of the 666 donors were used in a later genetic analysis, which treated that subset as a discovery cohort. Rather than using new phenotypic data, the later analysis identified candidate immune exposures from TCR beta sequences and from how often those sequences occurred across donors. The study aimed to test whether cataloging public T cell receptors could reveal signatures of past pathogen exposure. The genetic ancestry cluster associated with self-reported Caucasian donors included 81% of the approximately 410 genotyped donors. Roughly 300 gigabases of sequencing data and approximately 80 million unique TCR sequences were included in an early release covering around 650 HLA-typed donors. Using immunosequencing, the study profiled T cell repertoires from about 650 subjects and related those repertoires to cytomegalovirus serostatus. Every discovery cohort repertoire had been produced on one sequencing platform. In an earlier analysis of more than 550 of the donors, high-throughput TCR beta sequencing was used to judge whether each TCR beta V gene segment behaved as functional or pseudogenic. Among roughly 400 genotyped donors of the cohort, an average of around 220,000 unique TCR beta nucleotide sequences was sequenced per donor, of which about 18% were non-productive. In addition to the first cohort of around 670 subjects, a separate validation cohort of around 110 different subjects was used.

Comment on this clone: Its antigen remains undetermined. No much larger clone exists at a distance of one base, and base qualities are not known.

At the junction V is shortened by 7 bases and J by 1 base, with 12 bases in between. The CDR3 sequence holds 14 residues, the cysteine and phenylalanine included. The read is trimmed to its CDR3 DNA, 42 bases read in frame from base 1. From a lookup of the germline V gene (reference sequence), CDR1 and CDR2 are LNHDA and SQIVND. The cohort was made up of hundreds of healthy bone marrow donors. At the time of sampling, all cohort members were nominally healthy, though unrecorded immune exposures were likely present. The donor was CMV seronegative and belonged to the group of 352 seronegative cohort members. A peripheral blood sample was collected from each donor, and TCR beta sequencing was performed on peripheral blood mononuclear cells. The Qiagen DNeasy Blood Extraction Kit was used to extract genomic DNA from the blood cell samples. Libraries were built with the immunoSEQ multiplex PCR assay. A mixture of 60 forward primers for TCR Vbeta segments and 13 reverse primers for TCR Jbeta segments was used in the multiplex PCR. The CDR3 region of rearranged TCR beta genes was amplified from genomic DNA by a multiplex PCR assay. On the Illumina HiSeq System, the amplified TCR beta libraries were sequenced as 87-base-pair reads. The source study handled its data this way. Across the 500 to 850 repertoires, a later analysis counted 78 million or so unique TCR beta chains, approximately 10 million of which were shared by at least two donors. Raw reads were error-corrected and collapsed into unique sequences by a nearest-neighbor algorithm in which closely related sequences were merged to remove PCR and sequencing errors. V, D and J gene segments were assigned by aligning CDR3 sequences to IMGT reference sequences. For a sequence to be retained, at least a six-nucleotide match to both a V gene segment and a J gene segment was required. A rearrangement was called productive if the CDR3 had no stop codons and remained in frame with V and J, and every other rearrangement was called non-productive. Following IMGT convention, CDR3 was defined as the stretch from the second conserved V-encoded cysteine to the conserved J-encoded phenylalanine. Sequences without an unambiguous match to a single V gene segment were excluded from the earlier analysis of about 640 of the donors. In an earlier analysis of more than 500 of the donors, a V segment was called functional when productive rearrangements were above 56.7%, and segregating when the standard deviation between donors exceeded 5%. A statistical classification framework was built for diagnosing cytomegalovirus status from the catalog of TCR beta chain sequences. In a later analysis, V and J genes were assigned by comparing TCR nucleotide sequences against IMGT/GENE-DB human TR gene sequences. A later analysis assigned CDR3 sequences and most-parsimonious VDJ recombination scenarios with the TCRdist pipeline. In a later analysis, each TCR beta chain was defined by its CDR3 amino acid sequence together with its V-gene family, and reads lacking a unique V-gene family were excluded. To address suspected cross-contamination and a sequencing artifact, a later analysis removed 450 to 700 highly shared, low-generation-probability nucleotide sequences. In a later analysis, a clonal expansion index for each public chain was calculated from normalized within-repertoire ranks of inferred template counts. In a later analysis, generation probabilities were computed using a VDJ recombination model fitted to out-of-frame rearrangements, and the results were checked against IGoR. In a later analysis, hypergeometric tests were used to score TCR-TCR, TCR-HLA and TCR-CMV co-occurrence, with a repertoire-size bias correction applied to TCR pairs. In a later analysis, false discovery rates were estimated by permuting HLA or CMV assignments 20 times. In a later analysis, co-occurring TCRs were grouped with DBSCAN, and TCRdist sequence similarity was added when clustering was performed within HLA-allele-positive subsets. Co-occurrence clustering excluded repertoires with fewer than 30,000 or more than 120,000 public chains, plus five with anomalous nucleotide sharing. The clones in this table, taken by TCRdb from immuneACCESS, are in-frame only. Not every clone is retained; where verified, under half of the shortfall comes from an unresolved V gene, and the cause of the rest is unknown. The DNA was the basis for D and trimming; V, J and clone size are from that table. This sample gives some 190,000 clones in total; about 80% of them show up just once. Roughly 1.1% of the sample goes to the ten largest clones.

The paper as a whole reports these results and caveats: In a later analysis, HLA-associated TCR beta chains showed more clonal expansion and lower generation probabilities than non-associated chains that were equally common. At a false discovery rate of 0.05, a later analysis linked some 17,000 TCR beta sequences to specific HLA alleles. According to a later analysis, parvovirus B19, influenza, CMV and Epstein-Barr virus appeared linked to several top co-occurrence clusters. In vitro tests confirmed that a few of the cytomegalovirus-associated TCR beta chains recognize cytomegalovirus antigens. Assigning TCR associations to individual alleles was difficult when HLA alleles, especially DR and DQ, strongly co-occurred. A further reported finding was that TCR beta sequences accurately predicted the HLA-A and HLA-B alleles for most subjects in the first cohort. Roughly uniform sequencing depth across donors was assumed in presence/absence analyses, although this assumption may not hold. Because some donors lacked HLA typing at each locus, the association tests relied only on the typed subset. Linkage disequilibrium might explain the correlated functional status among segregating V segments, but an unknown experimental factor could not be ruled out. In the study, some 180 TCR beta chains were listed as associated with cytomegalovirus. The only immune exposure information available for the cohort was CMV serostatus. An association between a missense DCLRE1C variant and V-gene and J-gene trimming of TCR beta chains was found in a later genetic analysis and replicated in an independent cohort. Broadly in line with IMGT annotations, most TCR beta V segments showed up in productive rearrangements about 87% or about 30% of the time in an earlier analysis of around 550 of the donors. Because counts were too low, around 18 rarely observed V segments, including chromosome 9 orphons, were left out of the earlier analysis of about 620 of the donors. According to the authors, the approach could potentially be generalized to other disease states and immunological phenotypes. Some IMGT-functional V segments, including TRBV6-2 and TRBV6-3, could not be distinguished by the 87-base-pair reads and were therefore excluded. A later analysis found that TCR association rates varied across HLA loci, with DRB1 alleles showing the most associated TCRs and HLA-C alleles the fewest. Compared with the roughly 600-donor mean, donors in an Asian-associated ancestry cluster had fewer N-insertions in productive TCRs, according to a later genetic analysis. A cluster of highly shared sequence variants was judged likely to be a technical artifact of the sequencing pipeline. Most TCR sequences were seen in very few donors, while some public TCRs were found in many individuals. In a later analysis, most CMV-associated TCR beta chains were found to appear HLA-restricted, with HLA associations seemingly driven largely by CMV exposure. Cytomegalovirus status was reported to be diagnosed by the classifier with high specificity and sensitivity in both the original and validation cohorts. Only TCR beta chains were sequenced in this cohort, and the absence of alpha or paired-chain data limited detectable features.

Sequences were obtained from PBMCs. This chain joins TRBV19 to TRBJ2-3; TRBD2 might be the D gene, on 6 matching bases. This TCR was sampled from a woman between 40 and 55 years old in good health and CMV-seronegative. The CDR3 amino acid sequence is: CASKDSSGTDTQYF. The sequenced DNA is TGTGCCAGTAAAGATTCTAGCGGCACAGATACGCAGTATTTT.